Listed here are 24 T cell receptor beta chains from one sample, sequenced in a study of spatial heterogeneity in lung cancer. Whole-study results and caveats: Tumor mutation counts were tracked by expanded intratumoral alpha and beta TCR counts.

Antigen specificity for these receptors is unknown. TCRdb analysed the 5' RACE reads with MiXCR anew, one entry per CDR3 protein. The sample shows around 7,500 distinct CDR3 sequences, 18% of them seen only once. The time point denotes: sample taken at primary tumor resection. The specimen was lung tumor tissue, collected at surgery. Receptors originate from a female donor with early-stage non-small cell lung cancer.

The chain carries TRBV5-4 and TRBJ2-1; 11 nucleotides line up with TRBD2. CDR3 size: 14 residues. V shed 0 bases, J shed 9 bases, and the junction held 2 bases outside the gene matches. Germline loops: CDR1 SGHNT, CDR2 YYREEE (reference sequence). In DNA, the CDR3 is TGTGCCAGCAGCTTGGTCCTAGCGGGGGGTGAGCAGTTCTTC. Translation gives CASSLVLAGGEQFF.

The chain uses TRBV18 and TRBJ1-1; D may be TRBD1 (5 bases). The CDR3 is 14 residues long. The germline V gene encodes CDR1 KGHSH and CDR2 LQKENI. The V end lost 3 bases, the J end lost 2 bases, and 10 bases lay between the germline ends. The chain's CDR3 is CASSPGRANTEAFF. CDR3 nucleotide sequence: TGTGCCAGCTCACCGGGACGTGCCAACACTGAAGCTTTCTTT.

V and J are TRBV7-2 and TRBJ2-2, with 13 bases identical to TRBD2. CDR1 is SGHTA and CDR2 is FQGNSA in the germline V gene. After removal of 0 bases from V and 4 bases from J, the junction contained 8 bases not matched to a gene. The CDR3 is made up of 19 amino acids. The CDR3: CASSLALGLAGEITGELFF. In DNA, the CDR3 is TGTGCCAGCAGCTTAGCGCTAGGACTAGCGGGGGAGATCACCGGGGAGCTGTTTTTT.

In its sample, this clonotype ranks as medium-sized (0.01 to 0.1%). The CDR3 DNA reads as TGTGCCAGCAGCCCCCCCGGGGGTGAAGCTTTCTTT. It yields the protein CASSPPGGEAFF. V usage is TRBV6-6 and J usage is TRBJ1-1; TRBD1 might be the D (5 bases). V was cut by 6 bases and J by 7 bases, with 12 bases left in between. The length of the CDR3 is 12 residues. Germline V gene sequence: CDR1 MNHNY, CDR2 SVGAGI (reference sequence).

The rearrangement joins TRBV6-1 to TRBJ1-6, with D unresolved. Trimming cost V 0 bases and J 4 bases, with 22 bases left between them. Germline V lookup: CDR1 MNHNS, CDR2 SASEGT. This CDR3 has 20 amino acids. The CDR3 nucleotides read TGTGCCAGCAGTGAAGCGCGTCCAGCCCCCTCTCGCCTATATAATTCACCCCTCCACTTT. The encoded protein is CASSEARPAPSRLYNSPLHF.

There are a few counts of this clonotype. This chain links TRBV7-2 with TRBJ1-4, with a tentative D call TRBD1 (5 bases). Germline V gene lookup returns CDR1 SGHTA and CDR2 FQGNSA. The CDR3 is made up of 15 amino acids. V lost 1 base to trimming and J lost 4 bases, with 10 bases between them. The CDR3 DNA reads TGTGCCAGCAGCTTAGATCAGGGATTTAATGAAAAACTGTTTTTT. Translated, it gives CASSLDQGFNEKLFF.

The chain joins TRBV7-9 to TRBJ1-4, with 7 positions matching TRBD1. Germline CDR1 and CDR2: SEHNR and FQNEAQ (reference sequence). The ends lost 3 bases at V and 3 bases at J; junction bases unmatched: 1. The CDR3 length is 14 residues. The CDR3 nucleotides are TGTGCCAGCAGCTTCGGGACAGCTAATGAAAAACTGTTTTTT. Protein sequence: CASSFGTANEKLFF.

This clonotype was recorded a few times. CDR3 nucleotides: TGTGCCAGCAGGAAAAGGGTGGTCTCCTACGAGCAGTACTTC. Translation: CASRKRVVSYEQYF. The chain uses TRBV28 and TRBJ2-7; D gene unclear. The germline CDR1 and CDR2 sequences are MDHEN and SYDVKM. This CDR3 has 14 amino acids. The V gene lost 6 bases and the J gene lost 0 bases, with 12 bases spanning the gap.

This clonotype has just one count. This chain links TRBV5-1 with TRBJ1-1; 9 bases match TRBD1. The germline V gene encodes CDR1 SGHRS and CDR2 YFSETQ. Germline trimming cut 3 bases from V and 5 bases from J; bases unmatched to any gene: 2. This CDR3 comprises 13 residues. CDR3 DNA: TGCGCCAGCAGCTGCGGACAGGGGACTGAAGCTTTCTTT. This sequence encodes CASSCGQGTEAFF.

This chain uses TRBV15 with TRBJ2-5; weak D call: TRBD1 (5 bases). Between the trimmed V and J ends, which lost 5 bases and 5 bases, there was a span of 9 bases. Looked up from germline, CDR1 is LNHNV and CDR2 is YYDKDF (reference sequence). This CDR3 region has 12 residues. CDR3 in DNA: TGTGCCACCAGCTTGGGGCACGAGACCCAGTACTTC. It yields the protein CATSLGHETQYF.

The chain combines TRBV5-1 with TRBJ2-5, with D perhaps given as TRBD1 or TRBD2 (5 bases each). V shed 4 bases and J shed 0 bases, with 13 bases lying between them. The CDR3 has 15 amino acids. CDR1 is SGHRS, CDR2 YFSETQ, per germline. This CDR3 is CASSHWGTYQETQYF. The CDR3 DNA sequence: TGCGCCAGCAGCCACTGGGGGACCTACCAAGAGACCCAGTACTTC. The full variable domain, rest sourced from reference TRBV5-1 and TRBJ2-5, is KAGVTQTPRYLIKTRGQQVTLSCSPISGHRSVSWYQQTPGQGLQFLFEYFSETQRNKGNFPGRFSGRQFSNSRSEMNVSTLELGDSALYLCASSHWGTYQETQYFGPGTRLLVL.

The chain couples TRBV7-2 to TRBJ2-5; 10 bases agree with TRBD2. V shed 4 bases and J 4 bases; nucleotides not matched to a gene: 3. The CDR3 runs 14 residues. Germline V lookup: CDR1 SGHTA, CDR2 FQGNSA. This CDR3 reads CASSSLAGGETQYF. CDR3 nucleotides: TGTGCCAGCAGCTCCTTAGCGGGGGGAGAGACCCAGTACTTC.

The rearrangement links TRBV2 to TRBJ2-1, with 11 nucleotides matching TRBD1. This CDR3 has 14 residues. Germline loops: CDR1 SNHLY, CDR2 FYNNEI. Unmatched junction bases numbered 2, after V lost 4 bases and J lost 6 bases. The CDR3 DNA reads as TGTGCCAGCAGTGCCGGGACAGGGGGCAATGAGCAGTTCTTC. The encoded protein is CASSAGTGGNEQFF.

The gene calls are TRBV6-1 and TRBJ2-3; 8 bases agree with TRBD1. The CDR3 sequence is 14 residues long. Looked up from germline, CDR1 is MNHNS and CDR2 is SASEGT. The trim removed 6 bases at V and 2 bases at J, leaving 4 bases unmatched. The CDR3 sequence: CASSRQGNTDTQYF. The CDR3 DNA reads TGTGCCAGCAGCAGACAGGGGAACACAGATACGCAGTATTTT.

This clonotype was found a few times. This chain connects TRBV5-1 to TRBJ1-4; D unclear. The CDR3 runs 14 residues. The germline V gene has CDR1 SGHRS and CDR2 YFSETQ. The V end lost 2 bases, the J end lost 4 bases, and 9 bases lay between the germline ends. The CDR3 loop reads CASSLSGDNEKLFF. The CDR3 nucleotides read TGCGCCAGCAGCTTATCCGGGGATAATGAAAAACTGTTTTTT.

This clonotype was counted between two and nine times. This chain joins TRBV6-2 or TRBV6-3 and TRBJ2-1, with 9 bases aligning to TRBD2. CDR1 is MNHEY, CDR2 SVGEGT, per germline. After removal of 4 bases from V and 7 bases from J, the junction contained 14 bases not matched to a gene. CDR3 length equals 17 residues. CDR3 sequence (DNA): TGTGCCAGCAGTTTTCCTATCACGCGGGGGGGCCCAAATGAGCAGTTCTTC. This gives the protein CASSFPITRGGPNEQFF.

This clonotype has more than one count but fewer than ten. The V gene is TRBV15, the J gene TRBJ2-1; D is perhaps TRBD1 or TRBD2 (6 bases each). Trimming stripped 2 bases from V and 7 bases from J, with 12 bases between. CDR3 length equals 14 residues. Germline lookup yields CDR1 LNHNV and CDR2 YYDKDF (reference sequence). CDR3 bases: TGTGCCACCAGCAGAAACGTAGGGGGGAATGAGCAGTTCTTC. Its protein product is CATSRNVGGNEQFF. Variable domain in full (rest from reference TRBV15 and TRBJ2-1): DAMVIQNPRYQVTQFGKPVTLSCSQTLNHNVMYWYQQKSSQAPKLLFHYYDKDFNNEADTPDNFQSRRPNTSFCFLDIRSPGLGDTAMYLCATSRNVGGNEQFFGPGTRLTVL.

This clonotype was seen only once. The gene calls are TRBV6-5 and TRBJ2-3; the D gene is possibly TRBD2 (6 bases). The CDR3 is 14 residues long. CDR1 is MNHEY, CDR2 SVGAGI, per germline. V was pared by 2 bases and J by 4 bases, with 10 bases between. CDR3 sequence: CASSYQASADTQYF. The CDR3 DNA reads TGTGCCAGCAGTTACCAGGCTAGCGCAGATACGCAGTATTTT.

The chain has TRBV5-1 and TRBJ1-1; D gene unclear. Between the trimmed V and J ends, which lost 0 bases and 11 bases, there was a span of 11 bases. Germline V gene data show CDR1 as SGHRS and CDR2 as YFSETQ. The CDR3 has 12 amino acids. CDR3 protein: CASSLAGGKAFF. The CDR3 bases are TGCGCCAGCAGCTTGGCTGGAGGGAAGGCTTTCTTT.

This clonotype is medium-sized by share. The chain couples TRBV10-3 to TRBJ1-2; a possible D gene is TRBD1 (5 bases). Trimming removed 8 bases from V and 1 base from J, with 17 bases in between. Germline V gene sequence: CDR1 ENHRY, CDR2 SYGVKD. The CDR3 is 15 residues long. CDR3 sequence: CAIRRFGGGNYGYTF. The CDR3 DNA follows: TGTGCCATCCGTCGGTTTGGGGGAGGTAACTATGGCTACACCTTC.

Sample share makes this clonotype medium-sized (0.01 to 0.1%). This chain connects TRBV7-8 to TRBJ2-3, with 11 bases lining up with TRBD2. V lost 1 base to trimming and J lost 2 bases; unmatched junction nucleotides: 14. Germline V lookup: CDR1 SGHVS, CDR2 FQNEAQ. The CDR3 spans 20 residues. The CDR3 protein is CASSLEASGGPKKYTDTQYF. For the CDR3, the DNA is TGTGCCAGCAGCTTAGAGGCTAGCGGGGGGCCGAAGAAATACACAGATACGCAGTATTTT.

This clonotype was recorded once. This chain connects TRBV5-8 to TRBJ2-3, with D perhaps TRBD1 (5 bases). Trimming removed 3 bases at V and 2 bases at J, with 10 bases between. The CDR3 sequence is 14 residues long. Germline values: CDR1 SGHTS, CDR2 YDEGEE. The CDR3 nucleotides are TGTGCCAGCAGCTGGGGCCAGCTCACAGATACGCAGTATTTT. Translation gives CASSWGQLTDTQYF.

There are a few counts of this clonotype. The rearrangement uses TRBV4-3 and TRBJ1-5; D is possibly TRBD1 (5 bases). CDR3 length: 15 amino acids. Germline CDR1 LGHNA, CDR2 YSLEER. Trimming removed 0 bases from V and 1 base from J, with 7 bases in between. The DNA of the CDR3 is TGCGCCAGCAGCCAAGAAGGGACCAGCAATCAGCCCCAGCATTTT. Its protein is CASSQEGTSNQPQHF.

By share, this clonotype ranks as medium-sized. The chain is built from TRBV3-1 and TRBJ2-5; 7 bases agree with TRBD1. This CDR3 is 14 amino acids long. V shed 3 bases and J 2 bases; nucleotides not matched to a gene: 3. The V gene's germline CDR1 is LGHDT and CDR2 YNNKEL (reference sequence). CDR3 amino acids: CASSHRDRQETQYF. The CDR3 DNA follows: TGTGCCAGCAGCCACCGGGACAGACAAGAGACCCAGTACTTC.